This T cell receptor beta chain was obtained from a study of T cells after yellow fever vaccination. Worth noting for this clonotype: Its antigen is not identified.

Points from the study as a whole: In post-booster samples, most primary-vaccination clones reappeared (roughly 96% CD4, roughly 88% CD8).

Trimming removed 2 bases from V and 6 bases from J, with 6 bases in between. Germline V gene lookup returns CDR1 SGHDN and CDR2 FVKESK. This CDR3 comprises 12 residues. MiXCR was run by TCRdb on the 5' RACE reads, yielding one entry per CDR3 protein. The sample has some 500,000 distinct CDR3 sequences, about 14% seen once; the top ten hold 11% to 15%. The TCR comes from a man aged 25 to 45 who received the YFV17D yellow fever vaccine. The sample in question was PBMCs, obtained on the day of the yellow fever booster vaccination. The chain recombines TRBV14 with TRBJ2-3, with D hard to call. CDR3 residues: CASSQFWDTQYF. CDR3 nucleotides: TGTGCCAGCAGCCAATTTTGGGATACGCAGTATTTT. Variable domain in full (rest from reference TRBV14 and TRBJ2-3): EAGVTQFPSHSVIEKGQTVTLRCDPISGHDNLYWYRRVMGKEIKFLLHFVKESKQDESGMPNNRFLAERTGGTYSTLKVQPAELEDSGVYFCASSQFWDTQYFGPGTRLTVL.